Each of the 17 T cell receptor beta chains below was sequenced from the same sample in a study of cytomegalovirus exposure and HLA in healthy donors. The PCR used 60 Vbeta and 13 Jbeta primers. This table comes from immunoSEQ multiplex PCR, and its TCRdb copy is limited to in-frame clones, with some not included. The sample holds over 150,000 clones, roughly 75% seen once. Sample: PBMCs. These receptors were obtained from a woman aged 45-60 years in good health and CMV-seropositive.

The CDR3 spells CSVFQQGNEKLFF. For the CDR3, the DNA is TGCAGCGTTTTCCAACAGGGGAATGAAAAACTGTTTTTT. The genes are TRBV29-1 and TRBJ1-4; 7 bases line up with TRBD1. Germline CDR1 SQVTM, CDR2 ANQGSEA. The CDR3 has 13 amino acids. Trimming cost V 5 bases and J 5 bases; bases outside gene matches: 5. Variable domain in full (rest from reference TRBV29-1 and TRBJ1-4): SAVISQKPSRDICQRGTSLTIQCQVDSQVTMMFWYRQQPGQSLTLIATANQGSEATYESGFVIDKFPISRPNLTFSTLTVSNMSPEDSSIYLCSVFQQGNEKLFFGSGTQLSVL.

The CDR3 nucleotides read TGTGCCAGCAGTTGGCTAGCGGGTGCTACAGATACGCAGTATTTT. Translated: CASSWLAGATDTQYF. The chain carries TRBV7-2 and TRBJ2-3; 8 bases are shared with TRBD2. CDR3 length equals 15 residues. The V and J ends lost 6 bases and 3 bases, in that order; junction bases with no gene match: 8. Germline CDR1 reads SGHTA; CDR2 reads FQGNSA. The full variable domain, its missing parts supplied by reference TRBV7-2 and TRBJ2-3, is GAGVSQSPSNKVTEKGKDVELRCDPISGHTALYWYRQSLGQGLEFLIYFQGNSAPDKSGLPSDRFSAERTGGSVSTLTIQRTQQEDSAVYLCASSWLAGATDTQYFGPGTRLTVL.

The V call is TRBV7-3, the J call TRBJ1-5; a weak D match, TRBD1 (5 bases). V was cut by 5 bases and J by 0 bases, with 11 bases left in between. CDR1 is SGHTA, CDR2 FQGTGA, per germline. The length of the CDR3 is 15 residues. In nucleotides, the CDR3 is TGTGCCAGCAGCCTAGGACAAGTTAGCAATCAGCCCCAGCATTTT. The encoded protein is CASSLGQVSNQPQHF.

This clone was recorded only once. This CDR3 reads CASSLESGSTGTF. Here the CDR3 DNA reads TGTGCCAGCAGCTTAGAATCGGGCTCGACAGGCACCTTC. The chain links TRBV7-9 to TRBJ1-2; a possible D gene is TRBD1 (6 bases). Germline CDR1 is SEHNR and CDR2 is FQNEAQ (reference sequence). The CDR3 totals 13 residues. V was pared by 1 base and J by 13 bases, with 16 bases between.

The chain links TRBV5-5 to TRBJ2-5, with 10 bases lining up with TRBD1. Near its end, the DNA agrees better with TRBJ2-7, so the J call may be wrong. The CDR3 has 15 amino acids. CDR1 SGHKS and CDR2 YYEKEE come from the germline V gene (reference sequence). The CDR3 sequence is CASSLRDRGSYEQYF. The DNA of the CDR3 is TGTGCCAGCAGCTTGAGGGACAGGGGCTCCTACGAGCAGTACTTC.

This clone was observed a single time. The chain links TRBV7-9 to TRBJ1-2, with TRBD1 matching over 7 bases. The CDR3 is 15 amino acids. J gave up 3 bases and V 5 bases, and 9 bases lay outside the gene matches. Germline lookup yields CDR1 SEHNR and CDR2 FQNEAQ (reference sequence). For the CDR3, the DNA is TGTGCCAGCAGCCGATACTTCGGACAGGACTATGGCTACACCTTC. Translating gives CASSRYFGQDYGYTF.

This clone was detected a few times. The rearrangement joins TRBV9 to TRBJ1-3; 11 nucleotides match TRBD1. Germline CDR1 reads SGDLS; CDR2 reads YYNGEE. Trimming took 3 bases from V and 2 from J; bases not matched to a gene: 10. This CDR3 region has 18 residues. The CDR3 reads CASSGGTGGTYAGNTIYF. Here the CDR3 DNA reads TGTGCCAGCAGCGGAGGGACAGGGGGAACTTATGCTGGAAACACCATATATTTT.

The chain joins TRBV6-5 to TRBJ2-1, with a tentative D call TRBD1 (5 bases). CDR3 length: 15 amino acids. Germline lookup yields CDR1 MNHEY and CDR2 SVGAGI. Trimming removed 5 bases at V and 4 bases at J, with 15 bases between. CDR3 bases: TGTGCCAGCAGTCCCAAGGGGCTAGGTTACAATGAGCAGTTCTTC. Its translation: CASSPKGLGYNEQFF.

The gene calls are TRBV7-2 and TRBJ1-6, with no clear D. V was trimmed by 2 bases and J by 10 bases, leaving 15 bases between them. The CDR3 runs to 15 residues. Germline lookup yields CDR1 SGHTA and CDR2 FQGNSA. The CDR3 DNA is TGTGCCAGCAGCTTATCCGGGGAGGGTGGATCACCCCTCCACTTT. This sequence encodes CASSLSGEGGSPLHF.

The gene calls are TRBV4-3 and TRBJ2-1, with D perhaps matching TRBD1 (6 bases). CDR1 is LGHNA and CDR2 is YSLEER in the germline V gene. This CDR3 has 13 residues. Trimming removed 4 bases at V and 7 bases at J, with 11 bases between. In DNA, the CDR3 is TGCGCCAGCAGCCGGACAGTCCAGAATGAGCAGTTCTTC. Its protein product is CASSRTVQNEQFF.

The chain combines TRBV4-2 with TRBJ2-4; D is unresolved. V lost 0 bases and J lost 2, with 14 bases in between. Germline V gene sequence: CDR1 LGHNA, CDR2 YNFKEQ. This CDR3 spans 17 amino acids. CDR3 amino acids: CASSQDKTPGTKNIQYF. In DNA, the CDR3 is TGTGCCAGCAGCCAAGATAAAACCCCAGGAACCAAAAACATTCAGTACTTC.

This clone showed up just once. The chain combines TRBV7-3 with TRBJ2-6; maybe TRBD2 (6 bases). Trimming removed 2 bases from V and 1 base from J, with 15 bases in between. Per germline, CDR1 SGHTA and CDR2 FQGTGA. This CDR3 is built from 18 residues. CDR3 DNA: TGTGCCAGCAGCTTAGGGCGGGGCGGTCCTTCTGGGGCCAACGTCCTGACTTTC. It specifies CASSLGRGGPSGANVLTF.

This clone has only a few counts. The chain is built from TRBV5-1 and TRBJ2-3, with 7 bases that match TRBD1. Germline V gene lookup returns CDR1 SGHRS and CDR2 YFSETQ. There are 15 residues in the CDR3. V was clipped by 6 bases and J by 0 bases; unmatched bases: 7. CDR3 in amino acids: CASTRQGTSTDTQYF. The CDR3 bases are TGCGCCAGCACACGACAGGGTACTAGCACAGATACGCAGTATTTT.

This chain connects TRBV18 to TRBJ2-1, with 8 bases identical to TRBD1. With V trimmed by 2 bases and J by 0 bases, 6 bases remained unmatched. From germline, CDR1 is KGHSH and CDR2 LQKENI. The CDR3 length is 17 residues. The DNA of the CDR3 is TGTGCCAGCTCACCAAGGGCAGGGGGCTACTCCTACAATGAGCAGTTCTTC. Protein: CASSPRAGGYSYNEQFF.

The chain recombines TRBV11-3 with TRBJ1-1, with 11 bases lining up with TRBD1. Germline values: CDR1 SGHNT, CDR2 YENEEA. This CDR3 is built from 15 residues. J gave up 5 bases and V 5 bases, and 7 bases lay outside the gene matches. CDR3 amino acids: CASSLGTGGGTEAFF. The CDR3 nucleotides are TGTGCCAGCAGCCTAGGGACAGGGGGGGGAACTGAAGCTTTCTTT.

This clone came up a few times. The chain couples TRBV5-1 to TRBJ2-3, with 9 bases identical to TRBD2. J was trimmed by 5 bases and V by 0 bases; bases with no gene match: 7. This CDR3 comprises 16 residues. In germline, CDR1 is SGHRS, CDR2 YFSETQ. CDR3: CASSLDSGGSGDTQYF. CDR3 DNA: TGCGCCAGCAGCTTGGACAGCGGGGGGTCGGGAGATACGCAGTATTTT.

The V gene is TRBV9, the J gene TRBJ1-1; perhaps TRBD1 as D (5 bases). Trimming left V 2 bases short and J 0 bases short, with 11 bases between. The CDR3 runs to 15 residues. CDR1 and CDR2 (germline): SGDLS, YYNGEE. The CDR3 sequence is CASSVTGAMNTEAFF. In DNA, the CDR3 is TGTGCCAGCAGCGTTACAGGAGCTATGAACACTGAAGCTTTCTTT.